This paragraph reports one T cell receptor (beta chain). Its antigen is as yet unknown. Sequencing used immunoSEQ multiplex PCR; TCRdb keeps in-frame clones, though not all of them. The repertoire holds about 2,200,000 clones, 85% to 95% seen once, with more than 1.5% in the top ten. The CDR3 length is 18 residues. CDR1 is MNHEY, CDR2 SMNVEV, per germline (reference sequence). Trimming took 3 bases from V and 3 from J; bases not matched to a gene: 4. Terminally differentiated effector memory CD45RA+ cells were excluded by CCR7 positive selection of CD45RO-negative cells. The data derive from a study of shared clonotypes between healthy human individuals. Across the whole study: Three CD4 naive, three CD4 memory, two CD8 naive and one CD8 memory plate were used per donor. Study findings and constraints: It was the few donors that limited the genetic and exposure-history diversity represented.

Sequencing was carried out using naive CD8+ T cells from PBMCs. The sequence was collected from a man between 18 and 29 years old in good health. Some clones in this sample may be carry-over from other donors' samples. This sequence joins TRBV27 and TRBJ2-2; 16 bases agree with TRBD2. The CDR3 protein is CASSFVGTSGRDTGELFF. The CDR3 DNA is TGTGCCAGCAGTTTCGTTGGGACTAGCGGGAGGGACACCGGGGAGCTGTTTTTT.